This T cell receptor beta chain was recorded in a study of T-cell reconstitution after alpha-beta-depleted transplantation in children. Trimming stripped 0 bases from V and 9 bases from J, with 22 bases between. CDR1 and CDR2 from the germline V gene are SGHRS and YFSETQ. The CDR3 has 17 residues. This clonotype was counted at least ten times. A library of TCRbeta sequences, prepared with unique molecular identifiers, was generated. A single record per CDR3 protein comes from TCRdb applying MiXCR to the PCR reads. The table shows 490,000 or so distinct CDR3 sequences, with under 12% occurring only once.

Specimen: PBMCs, collected before TCRalphabeta/CD19-depleted stem cell transplant. The chain couples TRBV5-1 to TRBJ2-1; D possibly matches TRBD1 or TRBD2 (7 bases each). The clonotype comes from a child aged 2 to 10 with inherited bone marrow failure, due to receive a stem cell transplant. The CDR3 sequence: CASSLAPRGRESGEQFF. The CDR3 nucleotides are TGCGCCAGCAGCTTGGCCCCTAGGGGGCGGGAGAGTGGTGAGCAGTTCTTC.